These T cell receptor beta chains were read from a single sample in a study of cytomegalovirus exposure and HLA in healthy donors. Generated by immunoSEQ multiplex PCR, the TCRdb table keeps only in-frame clones and is missing some. The sample comprises 150,000 to 200,000 clones, about 86% of which are singletons, and approximately 3% rests with the top ten. Sequenced sample: PBMCs. The receptors were gathered from a woman between 18 and 29 years old in good health and CMV-seropositive. Both conserved end residues are part of each CDR3. The D gene is left open where the match is weak. A row's size may be missing; if present it is once, few, many or a size class.

J gene | D gene | V gene | clone size | CDR3 DNA | CDR3 protein
TRBJ1-2 | TRBD1 | TRBV5-4 | few | TGTGCCAGCAGGCGGGTCGACAGGGAATCTTATGGCTACACCTTC | CASRRVDRESYGYTF
TRBJ2-5 | TRBD1 | TRBV2 | . | TGTGCCAGCAGGCCCGACAGGGGGCCGCAAGAGACCCAGTACTTC | CASRPDRGPQETQYF
TRBJ1-2 | . | TRBV19 | . | TGTGCCAGTAGTATAGATCATCGCGGGTATGGCTACACCTTC | CASSIDHRGYGYTF
TRBJ2-5 | TRBD2 | TRBV4-3 | . | TGCGCCAGCAGTCGGACTAGTATCCAAGAGACCCAGTACTTC | CASSRTSIQETQYF
TRBJ2-7 | . | TRBV6-1 | . | TGTGCCAGCGGAGGAGGGGAGCAGTACTTC | CASGGGEQYF
TRBJ1-4 | . | TRBV5-1 | once | TGCGCCAGCAGCCGGGGGGGATTCTCTAGTGGAGAAAAACTGTTTTTT | CASSRGGFSSGEKLFF
TRBJ1-5 | . | TRBV5-1 | few | TGCGCCAGCAGCTTGTTCGGGGGGCGCAAGCCCCAGCATTTT | CASSLFGGRKPQHF
TRBJ2-7 | . | TRBV6-5 | . | TGTGCCAGCAGTTCCAGTGCTGAGCAGTACTTC | CASSSSAEQYF
TRBJ1-6 | . | TRBV7-8 | . | TGTGCCAGCAGCCTACCAAGGGGTAATTCACCCCTCCACTTT | CASSLPRGNSPLHF
TRBJ1-5 | . | TRBV19 | . | TGTGCCAGTAAAAGGGGTCAGCCCCAGCATTTT | CASKRGQPQHF
TRBJ1-1 | . | TRBV7-9 | . | TGTGCCAGCAGCCCCGGTCCAGGAGAAGCTTTCTTT | CASSPGPGEAFF
TRBJ2-7 | TRBD2 | TRBV4-3 | . | TGCGCCAGCAGCCCGTACGGGGGGTCCTACGAGCAGTACTTC | CASSPYGGSYEQYF
TRBJ1-3 | . | TRBV28 | . | TGTGCCAGCAGTTTACAGGGGACTGGAAACACCATATATTTT | CASSLQGTGNTIYF
TRBJ2-3 | TRBD2 | TRBV9 | . | TGTGCCAGCAGCGACGGGAAGGGACTAGCGGGGGGTAGCACAGATACGCAGTATTTT | CASSDGKGLAGGSTDTQYF
TRBJ2-1 | . | TRBV11-2 | . | TGTGCCAGCAGCTTGCACAGGGTCTCCTACAATGAGCAGTTCTTC | CASSLHRVSYNEQFF
TRBJ1-4 | . | TRBV27 | . | TGTGCCAGCAGTCCGCAGACAGAAAGGATGACTAATGAAAAACTGTTTTTT | CASSPQTERMTNEKLFF
TRBJ1-2 | . | TRBV5-6 | few | TGTGCCAGCAGCTCAGGGTTCGGTCCTGGCTACACCTTC | CASSSGFGPGYTF
TRBJ2-7 | . | TRBV6-1 | once | TGTGCCAGCAGTGCTGGACAGCTCATCCCCTACGAGCAGTACTTC | CASSAGQLIPYEQYF
TRBJ1-6 | . | TRBV7-7 | . | TGTGCCAGCAGCCTGATACGACGGGGAAGCTCCTATAATTCACCCCTCCACTTT | CASSLIRRGSSYNSPLHF
TRBJ1-6 | TRBD1 | TRBV7-2 | . | TGTGCCAGCAGGACAGGGGGCTCCTATAATTCACCCCTCCACTTT | CASRTGGSYNSPLHF
TRBJ2-3 | TRBD2 | TRBV5-1 | . | TGCGCCAGCAGCCAAGGGACTAGCGGGGGAGTACCAGCACTTTGGGATACGCAGTATTTT | CASSQGTSGGVPALWDTQYF
TRBJ1-1 | . | TRBV5-1 | few | TGCGCCAGCAGCTTGGATCCCGGGAACACTGAAGCTTTCTTT | CASSLDPGNTEAFF
TRBJ1-2 | . | TRBV5-1 | . | TGCGCCAGCAGCTTGGGGCTAGCGATCTATGGCTACACCTTC | CASSLGLAIYGYTF
TRBJ1-2 | TRBD1 | TRBV7-3 | . | TGTGCCAGCAGCTCCCTTCGGGGACAGGGGACTAACTATGATGGCTACACCTTC | CASSSLRGQGTNYDGYTF
TRBJ2-1 | . | TRBV10-2 | . | TGCGCCAGCGGGGGGGCAACGAATGAGCAGTTCTTC | CASGGATNEQFF
TRBJ1-1 | . | TRBV15 | few | TGTGCCACCAGCAGCGTCTACACTGAAGCTTTCTTT | CATSSVYTEAFF
TRBJ1-5 | . | TRBV4-3 | . | TGCGCCAGCAGCCAAGGTCGGGGGTATAGCAATCAGCCCCAGCATTTT | CASSQGRGYSNQPQHF
TRBJ2-7 | TRBD2 | TRBV4-1 | few | TGCGCCAGCAGCGGGACTAGCGGCCCCGAGCAGTACTTC | CASSGTSGPEQYF
TRBJ1-1 | TRBD1 | TRBV7-9 | . | TGTGCCAGCAGCTTGCAGGGGGCGTGGGGCCTGAACACTGAAGCTTTCTTT | CASSLQGAWGLNTEAFF
TRBJ2-7 | TRBD2 | TRBV28 | . | TGTGCCAGCAGGTCTAGCGGGGGGGCCGAGCAGTACTTC | CASRSSGGAEQYF
TRBJ2-1 | TRBD2 | TRBV4-1 | . | TGCGCCAGCAGCCACACTAGGCTAGCGGGGGGGCCAAGTTACAATGAGCAGTTCTTC | CASSHTRLAGGPSYNEQFF
TRBJ2-7 | TRBD1 | TRBV6-5 | . | TGTGCCAGCAGTAATGGACAGGGGGTAGCCTACGAGCAGTACTTC | CASSNGQGVAYEQYF
TRBJ2-1 | . | TRBV5-1 | . | TGCGCCAGCAGCACGGAGGGACAGCCATACAATGAGCAGTTCTTC | CASSTEGQPYNEQFF
TRBJ2-3 | . | TRBV4-2 | . | TGTGCCAGCAGCCAAGAACGGGGCAGGTCTACTAGCAGCACAGATACGCAGTATTTT | CASSQERGRSTSSTDTQYF
TRBJ1-4 | TRBD1 | TRBV11-2 | once | TGTGCCAGCAGCGAGGGGACAGCGGGAAAACTGTTTTTT | CASSEGTAGKLFF
TRBJ1-5 | . | TRBV5-5 | few | TGTGCCGAATTAGAGAAGGACAGCTATAGCAATCAGCCCCAGCATTTT | CAELEKDSYSNQPQHF
TRBJ2-1 | TRBD2 | TRBV5-1 | . | TGCGCCAGCAGCCGTTTGGCGGGGCGGGGGGAGAGTGAGCAGTTCTTC | CASSRLAGRGESEQFF
TRBJ2-1 | TRBD2 | TRBV7-9 | many | TGTGCCAGCAGCTTACGGGGGACTAGCGGGCACAATGAGCAGTTCTTC | CASSLRGTSGHNEQFF
TRBJ2-7 | TRBD1 | TRBV19 | . | TGTGCCAGTATGCCGGGACAGGGGGGCTACGAGCAGTACTTC | CASMPGQGGYEQYF
TRBJ2-1 | TRBD1 | TRBV13 | . | TGTGCCAGCAGCCCACAGGGGGGAAACTACAATGAGCAGTTCTTC | CASSPQGGNYNEQFF
TRBJ1-5 | TRBD1 | TRBV6-5 | . | TGTGCCAGCAGTTACTCGGGACAGGGGGACCAGCCCCAGCATTTT | CASSYSGQGDQPQHF
TRBJ2-7 | TRBD2 | TRBV18 | . | TGTGCCAGCTCACCCAGGGTGGTAGCGGGGGGAAATGAGCAGTACTTC | CASSPRVVAGGNEQYF
TRBJ2-5 | . | TRBV7-8 | once | TGTGCCAGCAGCTTAGATCCCTTTCCTCAAGAGACCCAGTACTTC | CASSLDPFPQETQYF
TRBJ2-5 | . | TRBV27 | . | TGTGCGAGCAGCATAGGAGGTTCAGAGACCCAGTACTTC | CASSIGGSETQYF
TRBJ1-1 | TRBD1 | TRBV7-9 | . | TGTGCCAGCAGCTTGCTCCCTCAGGGGGCCGCTTTCTTT | CASSLLPQGAAFF
TRBJ2-4 | TRBD2 | TRBV4-1 | once | TGCGCCAGCGCAAGCCTTGGACTAGCGGATAACATTCAGTACTTC | CASASLGLADNIQYF
TRBJ2-5 | . | TRBV2 | . | TGTGCCAGCGGGCCGCAAGAGACCCAGTACTTC | CASGPQETQYF
TRBJ1-2 | . | TRBV9 | many | TGTGCCAGCAGCGTAGGACGTCGGGGAGATGGCTACACCTTC | CASSVGRRGDGYTF
TRBJ1-2 | . | TRBV14 | . | TGTGCCAGCAGCCACAAGCTATTCTATGGCTACACCTTC | CASSHKLFYGYTF
TRBJ1-1 | TRBD1 | TRBV7-9 | . | TGTGCCAGCAGCTTAGGAGGGACAGCTACTGAAGCTTTCTTT | CASSLGGTATEAFF
TRBJ1-1 | . | TRBV2 | . | TGTGCCAGCAGTGAAAGGTCCCTCCGAGGCACTGAAGCTTTCTTT | CASSERSLRGTEAFF
TRBJ2-7 | TRBD2 | TRBV2 | . | TGTGCCAGCAGTGCACTAGCGGGGGGTACCTACGAGCAGTACTTC | CASSALAGGTYEQYF